This T cell receptor beta chain was retrieved from a study of T cell responses to AZD1222 COVID-19 vaccine. This clone has just one count. Germline assignment: CDR1 SGHTA and CDR2 FQGNSA. CDR3 length equals 15 residues. Deletions cut 6 bases from V and 0 bases from J, with 12 bases between. Libraries were prepared by immunoSEQ multiplex PCR; TCRdb keeps only in-frame clonotypes and omits some of them. This sample has 150,000 or so clones, with 75% to 90% found just once. The material sequenced was peripheral blood, taken 28 days after the second AZD1222 dose. This sequence was found in an adult who received the AZD1222 COVID-19 vaccine. The chain recombines TRBV7-2 with TRBJ1-3, with no clear D. CDR3 sequence: CASRPDAYSGNTIYF. The CDR3 bases are TGTGCCAGCAGACCCGACGCCTACTCTGGAAACACCATATATTTT.